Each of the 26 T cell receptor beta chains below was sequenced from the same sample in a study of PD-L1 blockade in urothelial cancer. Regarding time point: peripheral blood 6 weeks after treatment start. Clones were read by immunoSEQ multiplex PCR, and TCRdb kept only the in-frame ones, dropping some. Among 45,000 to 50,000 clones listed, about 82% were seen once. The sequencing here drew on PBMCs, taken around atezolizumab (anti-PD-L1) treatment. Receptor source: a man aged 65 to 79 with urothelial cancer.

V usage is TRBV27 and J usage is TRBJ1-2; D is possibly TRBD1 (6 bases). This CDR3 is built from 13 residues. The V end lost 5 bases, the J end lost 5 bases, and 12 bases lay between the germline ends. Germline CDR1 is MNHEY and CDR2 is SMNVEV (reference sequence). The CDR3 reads CASSITQGYGYTF. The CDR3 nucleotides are TGTGCCAGCAGTATAACCCAGGGGTATGGCTACACCTTC.

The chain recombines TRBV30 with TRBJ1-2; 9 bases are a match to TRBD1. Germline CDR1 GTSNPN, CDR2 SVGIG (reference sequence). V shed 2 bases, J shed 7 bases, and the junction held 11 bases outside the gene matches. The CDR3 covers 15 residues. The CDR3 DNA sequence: TGTGCCTGGAGTCCGACCCGGACAGGGGAGAGTGGCTACACCTTC. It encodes CAWSPTRTGESGYTF.

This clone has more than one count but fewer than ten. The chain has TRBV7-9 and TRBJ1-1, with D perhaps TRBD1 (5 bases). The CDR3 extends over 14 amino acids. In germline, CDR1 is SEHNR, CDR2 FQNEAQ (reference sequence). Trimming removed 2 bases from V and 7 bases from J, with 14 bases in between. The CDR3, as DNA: TGTGCCAGCAGCTTAAGGGTAGACAGCTTTGAAGCTTTCTTT. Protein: CASSLRVDSFEAFF.

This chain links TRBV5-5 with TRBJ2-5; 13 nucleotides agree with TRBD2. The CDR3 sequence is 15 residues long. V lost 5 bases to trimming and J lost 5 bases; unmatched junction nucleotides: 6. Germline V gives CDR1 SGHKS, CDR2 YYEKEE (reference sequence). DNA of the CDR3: TGTGCCAGCAGTCCCGGGACTAGCGGGACTGAGACCCAGTACTTC. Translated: CASSPGTSGTETQYF.

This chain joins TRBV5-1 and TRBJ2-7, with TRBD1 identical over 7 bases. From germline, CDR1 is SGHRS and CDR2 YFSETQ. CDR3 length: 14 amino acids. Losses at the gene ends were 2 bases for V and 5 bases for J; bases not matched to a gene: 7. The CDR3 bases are TGCGCCAGCAGCTTAGGGGGCGTTGTCCACGAGCAGTACTTC. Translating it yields CASSLGGVVHEQYF.

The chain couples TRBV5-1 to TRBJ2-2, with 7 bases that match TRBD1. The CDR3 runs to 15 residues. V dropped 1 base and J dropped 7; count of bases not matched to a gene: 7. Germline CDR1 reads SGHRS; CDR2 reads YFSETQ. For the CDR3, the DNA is TGCGCCAGCAGCTTGCGACAGGGATGGGACGGGGAGCTGTTTTTT. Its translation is CASSLRQGWDGELFF.

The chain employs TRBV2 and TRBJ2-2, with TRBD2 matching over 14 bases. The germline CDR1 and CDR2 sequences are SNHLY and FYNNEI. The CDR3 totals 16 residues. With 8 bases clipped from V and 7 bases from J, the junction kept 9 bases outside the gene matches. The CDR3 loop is CASGLGLAGEFGELFF. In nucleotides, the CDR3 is TGTGCCAGCGGATTGGGACTAGCGGGAGAGTTCGGGGAGCTGTTTTTT.

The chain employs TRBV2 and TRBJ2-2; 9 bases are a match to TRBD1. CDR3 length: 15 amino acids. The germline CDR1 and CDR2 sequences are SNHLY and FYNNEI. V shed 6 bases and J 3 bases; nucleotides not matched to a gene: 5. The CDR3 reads CASRSGTGYTGELFF. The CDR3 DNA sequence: TGTGCCAGCAGGAGCGGGACAGGGTACACCGGGGAGCTGTTTTTT.

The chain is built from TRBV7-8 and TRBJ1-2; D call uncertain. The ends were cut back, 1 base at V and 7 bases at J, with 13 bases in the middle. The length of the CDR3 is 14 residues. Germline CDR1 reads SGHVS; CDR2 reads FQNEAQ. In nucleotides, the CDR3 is TGTGCCAGCAGCTTAGAGATGATCCTCGGTGGCTACACCTTC. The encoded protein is CASSLEMILGGYTF.

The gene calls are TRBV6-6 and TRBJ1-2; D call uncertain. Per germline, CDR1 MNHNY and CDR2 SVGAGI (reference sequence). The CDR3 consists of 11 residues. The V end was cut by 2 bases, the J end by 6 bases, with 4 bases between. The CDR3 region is CASSYPNGYTF. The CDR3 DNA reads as TGTGCCAGCAGTTACCCCAATGGCTACACCTTC.

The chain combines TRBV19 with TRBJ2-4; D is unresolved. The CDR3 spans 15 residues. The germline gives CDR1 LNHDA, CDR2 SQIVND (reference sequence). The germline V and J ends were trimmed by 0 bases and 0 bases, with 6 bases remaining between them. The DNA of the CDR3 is TGTGCCAGTAGTATAGACCGCGGAGCCAAAAACATTCAGTACTTC. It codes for CASSIDRGAKNIQYF.

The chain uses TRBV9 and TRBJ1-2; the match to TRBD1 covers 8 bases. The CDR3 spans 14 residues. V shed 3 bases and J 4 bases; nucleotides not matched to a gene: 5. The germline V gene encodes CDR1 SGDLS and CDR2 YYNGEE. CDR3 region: CASSATGQVYGYTF. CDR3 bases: TGTGCCAGCAGCGCGACGGGACAGGTCTATGGCTACACCTTC. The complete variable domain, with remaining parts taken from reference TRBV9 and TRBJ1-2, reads DSGVTQTPKHLITATGQRVTLRCSPRSGDLSVYWYQQSLDQGLQFLIQYYNGEERAKGNILERFSAQQFPDLHSELNLSSLELGDSALYFCASSATGQVYGYTFGSGTRLTVV.

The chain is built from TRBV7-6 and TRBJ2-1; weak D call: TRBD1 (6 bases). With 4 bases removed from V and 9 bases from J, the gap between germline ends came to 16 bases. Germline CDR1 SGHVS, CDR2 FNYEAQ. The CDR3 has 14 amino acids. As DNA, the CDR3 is TGTGCCAGCAGCTCCTCACAGGGTTTCGGTGAGCAGTTCTTC. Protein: CASSSSQGFGEQFF.

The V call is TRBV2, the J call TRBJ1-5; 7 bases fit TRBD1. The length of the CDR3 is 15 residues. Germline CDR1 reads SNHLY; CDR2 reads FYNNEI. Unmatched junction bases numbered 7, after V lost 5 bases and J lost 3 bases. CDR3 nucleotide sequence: TGTGCCAGCAGTTCGACAGGGAGGTACAATCAGCCCCAGCATTTT. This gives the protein CASSSTGRYNQPQHF.

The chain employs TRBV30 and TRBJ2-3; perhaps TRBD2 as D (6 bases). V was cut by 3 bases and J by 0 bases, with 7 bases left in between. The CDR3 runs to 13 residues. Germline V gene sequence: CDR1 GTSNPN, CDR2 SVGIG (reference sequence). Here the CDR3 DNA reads TGTGCCTGGAGCGCGGGAAGCACAGATACGCAGTATTTT. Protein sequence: CAWSAGSTDTQYF.

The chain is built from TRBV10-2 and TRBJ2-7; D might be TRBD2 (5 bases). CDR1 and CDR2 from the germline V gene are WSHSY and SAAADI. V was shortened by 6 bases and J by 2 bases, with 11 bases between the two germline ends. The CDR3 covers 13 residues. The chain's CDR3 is CASSRTEAYEQYF. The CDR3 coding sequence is TGCGCCAGCAGCAGGACGGAGGCCTACGAGCAGTACTTC.

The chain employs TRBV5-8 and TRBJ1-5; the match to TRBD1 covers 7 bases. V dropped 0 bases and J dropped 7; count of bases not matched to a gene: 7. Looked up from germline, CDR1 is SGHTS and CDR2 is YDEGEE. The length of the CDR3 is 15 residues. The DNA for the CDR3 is TGTGCCAGCAGCTTGGGACAGGGTGGTGGGCAGCCCCAGCATTTT. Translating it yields CASSLGQGGGQPQHF.

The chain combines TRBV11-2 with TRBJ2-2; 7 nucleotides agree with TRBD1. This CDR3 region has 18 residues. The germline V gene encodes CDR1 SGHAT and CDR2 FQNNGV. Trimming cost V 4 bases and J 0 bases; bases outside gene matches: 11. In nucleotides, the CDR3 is TGTGCCAGCAGCTCTCTCAGGACAGGTCCATCGAACACCGGGGAGCTGTTTTTT. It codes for CASSSLRTGPSNTGELFF.

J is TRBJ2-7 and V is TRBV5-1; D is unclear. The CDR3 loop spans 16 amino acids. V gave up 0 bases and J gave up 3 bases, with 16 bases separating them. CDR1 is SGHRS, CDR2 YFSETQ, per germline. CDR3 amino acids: CASSLENSYEFYEQYF. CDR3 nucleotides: TGCGCCAGCAGCTTGGAAAACAGTTATGAGTTCTACGAGCAGTACTTC.

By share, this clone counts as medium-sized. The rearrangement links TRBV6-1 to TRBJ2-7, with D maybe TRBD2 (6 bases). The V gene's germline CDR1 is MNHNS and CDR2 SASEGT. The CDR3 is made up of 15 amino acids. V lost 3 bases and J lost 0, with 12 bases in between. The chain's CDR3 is CASSERGTSSYEQYF. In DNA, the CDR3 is TGTGCCAGCAGTGAGCGCGGGACCAGCTCCTACGAGCAGTACTTC.

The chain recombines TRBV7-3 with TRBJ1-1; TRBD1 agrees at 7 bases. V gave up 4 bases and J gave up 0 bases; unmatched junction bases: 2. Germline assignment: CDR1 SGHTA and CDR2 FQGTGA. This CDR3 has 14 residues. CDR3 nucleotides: TGTGCCAGCAGCTGGACAGGAGTGAACACTGAAGCTTTCTTT. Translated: CASSWTGVNTEAFF.

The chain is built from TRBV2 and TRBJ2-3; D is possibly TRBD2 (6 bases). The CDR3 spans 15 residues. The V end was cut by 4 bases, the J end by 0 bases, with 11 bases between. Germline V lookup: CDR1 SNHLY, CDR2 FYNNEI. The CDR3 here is CASSGEATSTDTQYF. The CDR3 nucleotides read TGTGCCAGCAGTGGGGAGGCCACCAGCACAGATACGCAGTATTTT.

The CDR3: CASRRTSFHEQYF. DNA of the CDR3: TGTGCCAGCAGACGGACTAGCTTCCACGAGCAGTACTTC. The chain has TRBV28 and TRBJ2-7; 8 bases line up with TRBD2. With V trimmed by 6 bases and J by 5 bases, 6 bases remained unmatched. The CDR3 consists of 13 residues. Germline V gene sequence: CDR1 MDHEN, CDR2 SYDVKM. Variable domain in full (rest from reference TRBV28 and TRBJ2-7): DVKVTQSSRYLVKRTGEKVFLECVQDMDHENMFWYRQDPGLGLRLIYFSYDVKMKEKGDIPEGYSVSREKKERFSLILESASTNQTSMYLCASRRTSFHEQYFGPGTRLTVT.

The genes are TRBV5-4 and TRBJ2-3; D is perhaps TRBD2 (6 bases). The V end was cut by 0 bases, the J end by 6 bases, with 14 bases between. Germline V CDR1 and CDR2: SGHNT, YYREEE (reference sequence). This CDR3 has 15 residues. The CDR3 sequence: CASSLVVGSRDTQYF. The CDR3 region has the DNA TGTGCCAGCAGCTTGGTTGTCGGGAGTCGGGATACGCAGTATTTT.

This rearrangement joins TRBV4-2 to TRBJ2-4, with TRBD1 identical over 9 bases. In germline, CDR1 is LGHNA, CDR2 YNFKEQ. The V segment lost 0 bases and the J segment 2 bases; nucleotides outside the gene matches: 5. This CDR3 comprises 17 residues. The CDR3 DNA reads TGTGCCAGCAGCCAAGATTGGGACAGGGTATCCAAAAACATTCAGTACTTC. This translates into CASSQDWDRVSKNIQYF.

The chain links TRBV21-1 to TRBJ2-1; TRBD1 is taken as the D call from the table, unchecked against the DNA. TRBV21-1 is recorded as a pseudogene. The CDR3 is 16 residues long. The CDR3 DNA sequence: TGTGCCAGCAGCGAAAGGGACAGCCCGGCCTACAATGAGCAGTTCTTC. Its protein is CASSERDSPAYNEQFF.